The rows below give T cell receptor beta chains drawn from one sample of a study of identical twins. TCRdb reprocessed the 5' RACE reads with MiXCR, giving one entry per CDR3 protein. The profile shows approximately 500,000 distinct CDR3 sequences, 20% to 25% of them singletons. The sample was also linked to a second study, of T cells expressing NK-cell markers.

Sequenced material: CD4+ T cells sorted from blood. Receptors were obtained from a woman aged 18-29 years in good health. CDR3s include the opening cysteine and the closing phenylalanine or tryptophan. Fields, in order: D gene, clone size, V gene, J gene, CDR3 DNA, CDR3 protein. The D gene is left open where the match is weak. Size values are once, few and many counts, or a class for expanded clones, and some rows have none.

NA	NA	TRBV20-1	TRBJ2-7	TGCAGTGCCGCCTCCCCAGGGAGGAGCTCCTACGAGCAGTACTTC	CSAASPGRSSYEQYF
TRBD1	NA	TRBV2	TRBJ2-5	TGTGCCAGCAGTGCCGACAGGGTTAGGCAAGAGACCCAGTACTTC	CASSADRVRQETQYF
NA	few	TRBV5-5	TRBJ2-1	TGTGCCAGCAGCTTGTCACGTGTAGTCGATGAGCAGTTCTTC	CASSLSRVVDEQFF
TRBD1	NA	TRBV29-1	TRBJ2-7	TGCAGCGTGTCAAACTCGGGACAGGCCTACGAGCAGTACTTC	CSVSNSGQAYEQYF
NA	NA	TRBV20-1	TRBJ2-5	TGCAGTGCTAGCGCCCCTCAAGAGACCCAGTACTTC	CSASAPQETQYF
NA	many	TRBV29-1	TRBJ2-1	TGCAGCGTTGAGGGATCCACCTCCTACAATGAGCAGTTCTTC	CSVEGSTSYNEQFF
NA	many	TRBV5-1	TRBJ2-2	TGCGCCAGCAGCTTGGCGGCGACACCCACCGGGGAGCTGTTTTTT	CASSLAATPTGELFF
TRBD2	many	TRBV15	TRBJ2-3	TGTGCCACCAGCAGAGGCCTAGCGGGTACAGATACGCAGTATTTT	CATSRGLAGTDTQYF
TRBD2	NA	TRBV20-1	TRBJ2-3	TGCAGTGCTAGATTAGCGGGAGTAGCGCAGTATTTT	CSARLAGVAQYF
TRBD2	once	TRBV7-9	TRBJ2-7	TGTGCCAGCAGCCCTCTAAGCGGGAGCTACGAGCAGTACTTC	CASSPLSGSYEQYF
TRBD1	few	TRBV5-1	TRBJ2-5	TGCGCCAGCAGCTTGGGGGACAGGGCCTCGGAGACCCAGTACTTC	CASSLGDRASETQYF
NA	NA	TRBV6-5	TRBJ2-4	TGTGCCAGCAGGTCCAAAAACATTCAGTACTTC	CASRSKNIQYF
NA	few	TRBV5-1	TRBJ1-2	TGCGCCAGCAGCCCGGGGACCCTCTATGGCTACACCTTC	CASSPGTLYGYTF
TRBD2	few	TRBV11-1	TRBJ2-1	TGTGCCAGCAGCTCCAACAAAGGGACTAGCGGGAGAGAACGGTACAATGAGCAGTTCTTC	CASSSNKGTSGRERYNEQFF
NA	NA	TRBV6-2/TRBV6-3	TRBJ1-1	TGTGCCAGCAGTTACGTAGAGGGGACTGAAGCTTTCTTT	CASSYVEGTEAFF
NA	NA	TRBV7-2	TRBJ2-7	TGTGCCAGCAGCTTGGGAGGGACAGGCAGCACCGAGCAGTACTTC	CASSLGGTGSTEQYF
NA	few	TRBV9	TRBJ1-4	TGTGCCAGCAGCGTAGGAAGCAGCTGGAATGAAAAACTGTTTTTT	CASSVGSSWNEKLFF
TRBD2	NA	TRBV27	TRBJ2-7	TGTGCCAGCAGAAAGACTAGCGGGGGCTACGAGCAGTACTTC	CASRKTSGGYEQYF
NA	NA	TRBV7-9	TRBJ2-1	TGTGCCAGCAGCTCATTGCGGGACAGTCCTACAACATTGATGTTCTTC	CASSSLRDSPTTLMFF
NA	few	TRBV12-3/TRBV12-4	TRBJ2-7	TGTGCCAGCAGTTTTCGACTTCTCCACGAGCAGTACTTC	CASSFRLLHEQYF
TRBD2	NA	TRBV20-1	TRBJ2-7	TGCAGTGCGAGCCCCTCTAGCGGGAGTCTGCACGAGCAGTACTTC	CSASPSSGSLHEQYF
NA	NA	TRBV4-3	TRBJ2-3	TGCGCCAGCAGCCAATTCATTGCAACAGATACGCAGTATTTT	CASSQFIATDTQYF
TRBD1	NA	TRBV3-1	TRBJ1-2	TGTGCCAGCAGCCAAAGACAGGGCGGGTATGGCTACACCTTC	CASSQRQGGYGYTF
TRBD2	many	TRBV5-1	TRBJ2-7	TGCGCCAGCAGCTCCATCCTAGCGGGGGCTTACGAGCAGTACTTC	CASSSILAGAYEQYF
NA	NA	TRBV6-1	TRBJ1-5	TGTGCCAGCAGTGAACACTTGTCCCAGCCCCAGCATTTT	CASSEHLSQPQHF
NA	NA	TRBV3-1	TRBJ2-2	TGTGCCAGCAGCCTTACTAGTCCGCGCACCGGGGAGCTGTTTTTT	CASSLTSPRTGELFF
NA	few	TRBV29-1	TRBJ1-4	TGCAGCGTTACAGAGGGTGTGCGTAACGAAAAACTGTTTTTT	CSVTEGVRNEKLFF
TRBD2	NA	TRBV12-3/TRBV12-4	TRBJ2-7	TGTGCCAGCAGGAAGACTAGCGGGAGGGGCGAGCAGTACTTC	CASRKTSGRGEQYF
NA	NA	TRBV5-4	TRBJ1-4	TGTGCCAGCAGCTTTTCGGGGGGCAGTGAAAAACTGTTTTTT	CASSFSGGSEKLFF
NA	NA	TRBV5-5	TRBJ2-1	TGTGCCAGCAGCTTGGCGGCCTCCCGGCCCTCCTACAATGAGCAGTTCTTC	CASSLAASRPSYNEQFF
NA	NA	TRBV7-2	TRBJ2-5	TGTGCCAGCAGCTTAAGTGGGTCGGGGGCCAGAGAGACCCAGTACTTC	CASSLSGSGARETQYF
NA	NA	TRBV30	TRBJ2-1	TGTGCCTGGAGATGGCGCGGGACCCGACTTGAGCAGTTCTTC	CAWRWRGTRLEQFF
NA	NA	TRBV11-3	TRBJ1-2	TGTGCCAGCAGCCGAGACGGACTCGGGAGCGATGGCTACACCTTC	CASSRDGLGSDGYTF
NA	few	TRBV5-6	TRBJ1-1	TGTGCCAGCAGCCCGGGACGGCCGAACACTGAAGCTTTCTTT	CASSPGRPNTEAFF
NA	NA	TRBV9	TRBJ2-2	TGTGCCAGCAGCATATCAGGGTCGGCCACCGGGGAGCTGTTTTTT	CASSISGSATGELFF
TRBD1	NA	TRBV5-1	TRBJ2-2	TGCGCCAGCAGCTTAGACAGGGTGGACACCGGGGAGCTGTTTTTT	CASSLDRVDTGELFF
NA	NA	TRBV5-1	TRBJ2-5	TGCGCCAGCAGCTTGGAGAAGGGGACCCAGTACTTC	CASSLEKGTQYF
NA	few	TRBV28	TRBJ2-7	TGTGCCAGCAAGCTTGGGGGGGGCACCTACGAGCAGTACTTC	CASKLGGGTYEQYF
NA	few	TRBV2	TRBJ1-1	TGTGCCACCTGGGAAACAGGGTTTTTGAACACTGAAGCTTTCTTT	CATWETGFLNTEAFF
NA	NA	TRBV20-1	TRBJ1-2	TGCAGTGCTAGCGACAGCCCCTACGGCTACACCTTC	CSASDSPYGYTF
NA	NA	TRBV10-3	TRBJ1-1	TGTGCCATCAGTGAGGAACCAACAGGGATAGCGACTGAAGCTTTCTTT	CAISEEPTGIATEAFF
TRBD1	few	TRBV7-9	TRBJ1-2	TGTGCCAGCAGACCTGACAGGGGTGCCTATGGCTACACCTTC	CASRPDRGAYGYTF
TRBD2	NA	TRBV20-1	TRBJ2-1	TGCAGTGCTAGAGGAGTACCGGGAGGGCCTGAGTTCTTC	CSARGVPGGPEFF
TRBD2	few	TRBV18	TRBJ2-7	TGTGCCAGCTCCCGGGGGGACTCCTACGAGCAGTACTTC	CASSRGDSYEQYF
NA	few	TRBV3-1	TRBJ1-1	TGTGCCAGCAGCCAAGACAGGGTAGCTTTCTTT	CASSQDRVAFF
TRBD1	NA	TRBV5-1	TRBJ2-3	TGCGCCAGCAGCTTGACAGGGGCTAGCACAGATACGCAGTATTTT	CASSLTGASTDTQYF
TRBD1	NA	TRBV12-3/TRBV12-4	TRBJ1-4	TGTGCCAGCAGGATCCAGGGGGCGGAAAAACTGTTTTTT	CASRIQGAEKLFF
TRBD1	NA	TRBV5-1	TRBJ2-5	TGCGCCAGCAGTTACGAGGGGACAGGGGGAGAGACCCAGTACTTC	CASSYEGTGGETQYF
NA	many	TRBV20-1	TRBJ2-3	TGCAGTGCCCAGCTTAGCACAGATACGCAGTATTTT	CSAQLSTDTQYF
TRBD2	NA	TRBV20-1	TRBJ2-2	TGCAGTGCTAGATCTTTTGGGACTAGCGGGGGAGGGGAGCTGTTTTTT	CSARSFGTSGGGELFF
TRBD1	few	TRBV6-1	TRBJ1-6	TGTGCCAGCAGGCCCCTCGGACAGGGCAACAATTCACCCCTCCACTTT	CASRPLGQGNNSPLHF
TRBD2	NA	TRBV4-3	TRBJ2-3	TGCGCCAGCAGCCAAGCACGGACTAGCGGGAGTAAGCTGGATACGCAGTATTTT	CASSQARTSGSKLDTQYF
TRBD2	NA	TRBV24-1	TRBJ2-1	TGTGCCACAAGCGGGAGGCCCTACAATGAGCAGTTCTTC	CATSGRPYNEQFF
TRBD1	few	TRBV27	TRBJ2-7	TGTGCCAGCAGTTCGGCCGGGACAGGGGGCCGCGAGCAGTACTTC	CASSSAGTGGREQYF
TRBD2	NA	TRBV11-2	TRBJ2-7	TGTGCCAGCAGCCGTCTGAGCGGGACCTACGAGCAGTACTTC	CASSRLSGTYEQYF
TRBD1	many	TRBV20-1	TRBJ2-4	TGCAGTGCTAAACAATTATCGACAGGGGTCAAAAACATTCAGTACTTC	CSAKQLSTGVKNIQYF
TRBD1	few	TRBV6-1	TRBJ1-2	TGTGCCAGCGAATCGGGACAGGGGACCTATGGCTACACCTTC	CASESGQGTYGYTF
TRBD2	NA	TRBV20-1	TRBJ2-1	TGCAGTGCTGGGGGACTAGCGGGAACTAAGCAGTTCTTC	CSAGGLAGTKQFF
NA	many	TRBV5-1	TRBJ2-3	TGCGCCAGCAGCCTCCTAGGGAGGACAGATACGCAGTATTTT	CASSLLGRTDTQYF